What follows are 18 T cell receptor beta chains derived from one specimen sequenced in a study of post-analysis software for immune sequencing data. TCR beta libraries were prepared from cDNA with unique molecular identifiers. One entry per CDR3 protein, called by TCRdb with MiXCR from the PCR reads. The repertoire consists of roughly 870,000 distinct CDR3 sequences, with roughly half occurring once and the leading ten covering approximately 4.2%. General study results and limits: Compared with controls, patients had more of 4 to 6 TRBV segments, including TRBV5-6, TRBV5-1 and TRBV20-1.

These receptors are not linked to any known antigen. Sequencing was performed on blood. The receptors were sampled from a girl aged 10 to 17 with multiple sclerosis.

The chain is built from TRBV28 and TRBJ2-4; D might be TRBD1 or TRBD2, each matching 5 bases. Near its end, the DNA agrees better with TRBJ2-7, so the J call may be wrong. Germline-derived CDR1 and CDR2 are MDHEN and SYDVKM. This CDR3 comprises 14 residues. CDR3 sequence (DNA): TGTGCCAGCCTCTTAGGGACGGCCCCCTACGAGCAGTACTTC. Protein product: CASLLGTAPYEQYF.

The gene calls are TRBV20-1 and TRBJ1-2; TRBD1 is a possible D gene (6 bases). Germline V CDR1 and CDR2: DFQATT, SNEGSKA (reference sequence). Trimming left V 1 base short and J 3 bases short, with 15 bases between. The length of the CDR3 is 15 residues. CDR3 amino acids: CSARGTAGAYYGYTF. CDR3 DNA: TGCAGTGCTAGAGGGACCGCGGGGGCGTACTATGGCTACACCTTC.

The gene calls are TRBV20-1 and TRBJ2-1; TRBD1 is a possible D gene (6 bases). The CDR3 totals 14 residues. V gave up 0 bases and J gave up 9 bases, with 15 bases separating them. CDR1 and CDR2 from the germline V gene are DFQATT and SNEGSKA (reference sequence). In DNA, the CDR3 is TGCAGTGCTAGAGATAGGAGCGTCAGGGGTGAGCAGTTCTTC. Encoded protein: CSARDRSVRGEQFF.

The V and J genes are TRBV29-1 and TRBJ2-2; D might be TRBD2 (7 bases). The germline gives CDR1 SQVTM, CDR2 ANQGSEA. The V gene lost 0 bases and the J gene lost 6 bases, with 14 bases spanning the gap. The CDR3 is 15 residues long. The CDR3 coding sequence is TGCAGCGTTGAAGATCGGGGGGCGTTCGCCGGGGAGCTGTTTTTT. Its translation: CSVEDRGAFAGELFF.

The J gene is TRBJ2-5, the V gene TRBV5-1, with D unresolved. The V gene lost 0 bases and the J gene lost 2 bases, with 8 bases spanning the gap. This CDR3 comprises 14 residues. Looked up from germline, CDR1 is SGHRS and CDR2 is YFSETQ. In DNA, the CDR3 is TGCGCCAGCAGCTTGGATGATGGGCAAGAGACCCAGTACTTC. Translated, it gives CASSLDDGQETQYF.

Only a few counts were recorded for this clonotype. The chain couples TRBV7-9 to TRBJ1-5, with 11 bases fitting TRBD1. Germline V gene sequence: CDR1 SEHNR, CDR2 FQNEAQ (reference sequence). The ends lost 5 bases at V and 7 bases at J; junction bases unmatched: 4. CDR3 size: 14 residues. CDR3 bases: TGTGCCAGCAGCCGTGGGACAGGGGGACAGCCCCAGCATTTT. As protein: CASSRGTGGQPQHF.

The V and J genes are TRBV19 and TRBJ1-4; 8 bases map to TRBD1. The CDR3 spans 15 residues. V dropped 2 bases and J dropped 3; count of bases not matched to a gene: 2. Germline V gene data show CDR1 as LNHDA and CDR2 as SQIVND (reference sequence). CDR3 residues: CASSILDRANEKLFF. CDR3 DNA: TGTGCCAGTAGTATACTGGACAGGGCTAATGAAAAACTGTTTTTT.

This clonotype occurred a few times. The chain links TRBV6-5 to TRBJ2-5; no definite D call. Trimming left V 2 bases short and J 0 bases short, with 4 bases between. This CDR3 is 13 amino acids long. Per germline, CDR1 MNHEY and CDR2 SVGAGI. This CDR3 is CASSYGHQETQYF. The DNA for the CDR3 is TGTGCCAGCAGTTACGGACACCAAGAGACCCAGTACTTC.

The chain carries TRBV11-2 and TRBJ1-2; D is ambiguous. The V and J ends lost 0 bases and 5 bases respectively, with 16 bases between them. Per the germline V gene, CDR1 is SGHAT and CDR2 is FQNNGV. The CDR3 runs to 16 residues. The CDR3 DNA sequence: TGTGCCAGCAGCTTAGATTCCGGCCTCGTGAGATATGGCTACACCTTC. Its protein is CASSLDSGLVRYGYTF.

The rearrangement links TRBV5-1 to TRBJ1-2; 11 positions agree with TRBD1. The ends lost 2 bases at V and 8 bases at J; junction bases unmatched: 8. The CDR3 extends over 15 amino acids. Germline CDR1 and CDR2: SGHRS and YFSETQ. For the CDR3, the DNA is TGCGCCAGCAGCTTCCCCGGACAGGGGGCGAGAGGCTACACCTTC. Amino acids: CASSFPGQGARGYTF.

This clonotype showed up just a few times. The V gene is TRBV5-1, the J gene TRBJ2-5, with TRBD2 matching over 12 bases. The length of the CDR3 is 14 residues. V gave up 7 bases and J gave up 7 bases; unmatched junction bases: 8. Germline V gene sequence: CDR1 SGHRS, CDR2 YFSETQ. The CDR3 DNA is TGCGCCAGCCGACTAGCGGGAGAGGCTGGGACCCAGTACTTC. It codes for CASRLAGEAGTQYF.

The V and J genes are TRBV20-1 and TRBJ1-1; D is unresolved. The CDR3 spans 11 residues. Between the trimmed V and J ends, which lost 5 bases and 9 bases, there was a span of 13 bases. CDR1 and CDR2 from the germline V gene are DFQATT and SNEGSKA (reference sequence). The CDR3: CSAENVGQAFF. As DNA, the CDR3 is TGCAGTGCTGAGAATGTGGGCCAAGCTTTCTTT.

The rearrangement joins TRBV5-1 to TRBJ2-1; TRBD1 matches 7 bases. The CDR3 covers 16 residues. Germline V gene data show CDR1 as SGHRS and CDR2 as YFSETQ. The V segment lost 0 bases and the J segment 5 bases; nucleotides outside the gene matches: 8. For the CDR3, the DNA is TGCGCCAGCAGCTTGGGAACGGGACAGTTAGACAATGAGCAGTTCTTC. It yields the protein CASSLGTGQLDNEQFF.

J is TRBJ2-1 and V is TRBV5-1, with D perhaps matching TRBD1 or TRBD2 (5 bases each). Germline CDR1 is SGHRS and CDR2 is YFSETQ. This CDR3 contains 19 residues. V lost 5 bases, J lost 0 bases, and 24 bases lay in between. DNA of the CDR3: TGCGCCAGCAGGGGGGTGGGGACCGCCTCGGTGAGCTCCTACAATGAGCAGTTCTTC. As protein: CASRGVGTASVSSYNEQFF.

The CDR3 nucleotides read TGTGCCAGCAGTTCCCCCCCTCGAGGCCTAACCTACAATGAGCAGTTCTTC. Amino acid sequence: CASSSPPRGLTYNEQFF. The chain recombines TRBV27 with TRBJ2-1; D call uncertain. The CDR3 runs 17 residues. V shed 4 bases and J shed 2 bases, with 18 bases lying between them. Germline-derived CDR1 and CDR2 are MNHEY and SMNVEV (reference sequence).

This chain uses TRBV20-1 with TRBJ2-4, with 7 bases that match TRBD2. The CDR3 loop spans 15 amino acids. Looked up from germline, CDR1 is DFQATT and CDR2 is SNEGSKA (reference sequence). With 1 base clipped from V and 6 bases from J, the junction kept 9 bases outside the gene matches. The CDR3: CSARVREGGGNIQYF. DNA for the CDR3: TGCAGTGCTAGAGTGAGGGAGGGCGGCGGAAACATTCAGTACTTC.

The DNA of the CDR3 is TGCGCCAGCAGCTTGGATGTGCGGGCCAACGTCCTGACTTTC. As protein: CASSLDVRANVLTF. The chain employs TRBV5-1 and TRBJ2-6; D is uncertain. From germline, CDR1 is SGHRS and CDR2 YFSETQ. V was cut by 0 bases and J by 5 bases, with 6 bases left in between. The CDR3 is 14 amino acids.

V and J are TRBV5-1 and TRBJ2-1; the match to TRBD2 covers 10 bases. Germline V CDR1 and CDR2: SGHRS, YFSETQ. The CDR3 covers 14 residues. With V trimmed by 2 bases and J by 5 bases, 1 base remained unmatched. Here the CDR3 DNA reads TGCGCCAGCAGCTTCGGACTAGCGGACAATGAGCAGTTCTTC. This sequence encodes CASSFGLADNEQFF.